Listed here are 29 T cell receptor beta chains from one sample, sequenced in a study of early T cells in non-severe SARS-CoV-2 infection. One entry per CDR3 protein results from TCRdb running MiXCR on the 5' RACE reads. The table has about 70,000 distinct CDR3 sequences, approximately 12% seen once; the top ten hold 1.3%. The sample taken for sequencing was whole blood. The receptors originated from an adult who was a healthcare worker with PCR-confirmed SARS-CoV-2 infection or an uninfected control (not recorded which).

This clonotype has ten or more counts. This chain uses TRBV27 with TRBJ2-1; TRBD2 is a possible D gene (6 bases). Germline V lookup: CDR1 MNHEY, CDR2 SMNVEV (reference sequence). The germline V and J ends were trimmed by 2 bases and 5 bases, with 19 bases remaining between them. This CDR3 is 17 amino acids long. The CDR3 region is CASSLRVGGAGHNEQFF. CDR3 in DNA: TGTGCCAGCAGTTTAAGGGTGGGCGGAGCGGGCCACAATGAGCAGTTCTTC.

This clonotype was counted many times. The rearrangement links TRBV7-6 to TRBJ2-6; unclear D gene. Germline CDR1 is SGHVS and CDR2 is FNYEAQ. V lost 2 bases to trimming and J lost 2 bases, with 4 bases between them. The CDR3 totals 14 residues. CDR3 protein: CASSLTAGANVLTF. CDR3 in DNA: TGTGCCAGCAGCTTAACGGCTGGGGCCAACGTCCTGACTTTC.

The table lists this clonotype with many counts. This chain uses TRBV19 with TRBJ1-2; D is ambiguous. Trimming shortened V by 4 bases and J by 4 bases, and 34 bases separated the two germline ends. The CDR3 loop spans 21 amino acids. Germline V gives CDR1 LNHDA, CDR2 SQIVND (reference sequence). The chain's CDR3 is CASSTLSVRAHAAGDVYGYTF. DNA for the CDR3: TGTGCCAGTAGTACCCTCTCGGTCCGGGCCCATGCGGCAGGAGATGTCTATGGCTACACCTTC.

In this sample, this clonotype turned up a few times. For the CDR3, the DNA is TGTGCCAGCAGTGACTCCCGGAACACTGAAGCTTTCTTT. As protein: CASSDSRNTEAFF. The chain couples TRBV6-1 to TRBJ1-1; no reliable D call. Looked up from germline, CDR1 is MNHNS and CDR2 is SASEGT. CDR3 length: 13 amino acids. V lost 3 bases to trimming and J lost 1 base, with 6 bases between them.

In its sample, this clonotype was seen many times. V usage is TRBV24-1 and J usage is TRBJ1-1; TRBD1 agrees at 7 bases. CDR1 and CDR2 (germline): KGHDR, SFDVKD. Trimming at V came to 9 bases and at J to 3 bases, leaving 6 bases not matched to a gene. The CDR3 is 13 residues long. The CDR3 DNA follows: TGTGCCACCGGGACCCAGGGGGACACTGAAGCTTTCTTT. It encodes CATGTQGDTEAFF.

The table lists this clonotype with a few counts. V is TRBV29-1 and J is TRBJ1-1, with D hard to call. Germline-derived CDR1 and CDR2 are SQVTM and ANQGSEA. This CDR3 is 12 amino acids long. Trimming took off 5 bases at V and 5 bases at J, with 12 bases between the two ends. The CDR3 spells CSVNRGRTEAFF. As DNA, the CDR3 is TGCAGCGTTAATCGTGGGAGGACTGAAGCTTTCTTT. The variable domain in full, completed from reference TRBV29-1 and TRBJ1-1, reads SAVISQKPSRDICQRGTSLTIQCQVDSQVTMMFWYRQQPGQSLTLIATANQGSEATYESGFVIDKFPISRPNLTFSTLTVSNMSPEDSSIYLCSVNRGRTEAFFGQGTRLTVV.

This clonotype was counted ten times or more. V gene TRBV27 combines with J gene TRBJ1-1; D not resolved. Between the trimmed V and J ends, which lost 2 bases and 0 bases, there was a span of 7 bases. Germline V gene lookup returns CDR1 MNHEY and CDR2 SMNVEV (reference sequence). The CDR3 totals 14 residues. The CDR3 sequence: CASSLAGLNTEAFF. Written as DNA, the CDR3 is TGTGCCAGCAGTTTAGCCGGTTTGAACACTGAAGCTTTCTTT.

The sample holds many counts of this clonotype. The chain recombines TRBV10-3 with TRBJ1-2; TRBD1 aligns across 8 bases. Germline CDR1 is ENHRY and CDR2 is SYGVKD. The trim removed 10 bases at V and 0 bases at J, leaving 4 bases unmatched. CDR3 length: 13 amino acids. The CDR3 region has the DNA TGTGCCACTCGGACAGGGCCTAACTATGGCTACACCTTC. Amino acids: CATRTGPNYGYTF.

This clonotype was counted ten times or more. V gene TRBV29-1 combines with J gene TRBJ1-2; no clear D gene. V was trimmed by 2 bases and J by 8 bases, leaving 15 bases between them. Germline CDR1 reads SQVTM; CDR2 reads ANQGSEA. The CDR3 has 13 residues. In DNA, the CDR3 is TGCAGCGTTGAAAGAGGAGGCCTTGGGGGCTACACCTTC. This sequence encodes CSVERGGLGGYTF.

This clonotype was found many times. The chain recombines TRBV29-1 with TRBJ2-3; D is undetermined. There are 12 residues in the CDR3. Per germline, CDR1 SQVTM and CDR2 ANQGSEA. V was shortened by 3 bases and J by 3 bases, with 7 bases between the two germline ends. CDR3 sequence reads: CSVDSGTDTQYF. CDR3 coding DNA: TGCAGCGTTGACTCCGGTACAGATACGCAGTATTTT.

This clonotype was recorded many times. The chain has TRBV19 and TRBJ2-5, with D unresolved. V gave up 7 bases and J gave up 0 bases, with 9 bases separating them. This CDR3 has 13 amino acids. Germline V gives CDR1 LNHDA, CDR2 SQIVND (reference sequence). CDR3 amino acids: CASNAEYQETQYF. The CDR3 bases are TGTGCCAGTAATGCCGAGTACCAAGAGACCCAGTACTTC.

This clonotype was recorded at least ten times. This CDR3 reads CASKEFSHSNQPQHF. The CDR3 DNA sequence: TGTGCCAGCAAGGAGTTTTCGCATAGCAATCAGCCCCAGCATTTT. The genes are TRBV27 and TRBJ1-5; no reliable D call. Germline V lookup: CDR1 MNHEY, CDR2 SMNVEV (reference sequence). V was clipped by 7 bases and J by 0 bases, with 13 bases between them. CDR3 size: 15 residues.

This chain connects TRBV9 to TRBJ2-7; TRBD1 matches at 8 bases. With V trimmed by 5 bases and J by 5 bases, 12 bases remained unmatched. CDR1 SGDLS and CDR2 YYNGEE come from the germline V gene. The CDR3 contains 15 residues. This CDR3 is CASSPNRDRQDEQYF. The CDR3 DNA is TGTGCCAGCAGTCCCAACCGGGACAGGCAGGACGAGCAGTACTTC. Supplemented by reference TRBV9 and TRBJ2-7, the full variable domain reads DSGVTQTPKHLITATGQRVTLRCSPRSGDLSVYWYQQSLDQGLQFLIQYYNGEERAKGNILERFSAQQFPDLHSELNLSSLELGDSALYFCASSPNRDRQDEQYFGPGTRLTVT.

In this sample, this clonotype turned up many times. The rearrangement uses TRBV6-1 and TRBJ2-7; 8 bases align to TRBD1. The length of the CDR3 is 12 residues. Germline lookup yields CDR1 MNHNS and CDR2 SASEGT. V shed 4 bases, J shed 9 bases, and the junction held 5 bases outside the gene matches. The CDR3 reads CASSVAGTGQYF. CDR3 in DNA: TGTGCCAGCAGTGTAGCCGGGACAGGGCAGTACTTC.

This clonotype was detected ten times or more. The chain combines TRBV20-1 with TRBJ2-1; TRBD1 agrees at 8 bases. Unmatched junction bases numbered 8, after V lost 4 bases and J lost 6 bases. Germline V gene sequence: CDR1 DFQATT, CDR2 SNEGSKA (reference sequence). The CDR3 loop spans 14 amino acids. CDR3 bases: TGCAGTGCTATGGACAGGGTCTTTGTCAATGAGCAGTTCTTC. It yields the protein CSAMDRVFVNEQFF.

This clonotype has ten or more counts. The rearrangement links TRBV2 to TRBJ2-1; D is uncertain. Germline CDR1 SNHLY, CDR2 FYNNEI. This CDR3 contains 15 residues. Trimming removed 6 bases from V and 5 bases from J, with 17 bases in between. Written as DNA, the CDR3 is TGTGCCAGCAGCCCACACCGGACCTCGGACAATGAGCAGTTCTTC. As protein: CASSPHRTSDNEQFF.

The chain links TRBV5-1 to TRBJ1-2; D not certain. V dropped 4 bases and J dropped 6 bases, with 7 bases sitting between them. The CDR3 is 11 residues long. Germline V gives CDR1 SGHRS, CDR2 YFSETQ. CDR3 DNA: TGCGCCAGCAGCCATGGTGATGGCTACACCTTC. Protein sequence: CASSHGDGYTF.

This clonotype was seen repeatedly, ten times or more. The J gene is TRBJ2-5, the V gene TRBV5-4, with D tentatively TRBD1 or TRBD2 (5 bases each). CDR3 length: 17 amino acids. CDR1 is SGHNT and CDR2 is YYREEE in the germline V gene (reference sequence). The V end lost 3 bases, the J end lost 0 bases, and 18 bases lay between the germline ends. CDR3 region: CASSSPGPLVNQETQYF. The CDR3 nucleotides read TGTGCCAGCAGCTCGCCGGGACCCCTCGTAAACCAAGAGACCCAGTACTTC.

This clonotype was recorded at least ten times. The rearrangement links TRBV20-1 to TRBJ2-5; TRBD2 matches 7 bases. The ends lost 6 bases at V and 6 bases at J; junction bases unmatched: 7. Germline-derived CDR1 and CDR2 are DFQATT and SNEGSKA (reference sequence). The CDR3 consists of 12 residues. CDR3 sequence: CSAPTGGQTQYF. CDR3 DNA: TGCAGTGCCCCCACGGGGGGACAGACCCAGTACTTC.

This clonotype was seen at least ten times. The chain has TRBV6-5 and TRBJ1-1; unclear D gene. The CDR3 has 14 amino acids. V was shortened by 2 bases and J by 0 bases, with 7 bases between the two germline ends. CDR1 is MNHEY, CDR2 SVGAGI, per germline. The CDR3 DNA is TGTGCCAGCAGTTACGACAAAATGAACACTGAAGCTTTCTTT. It is translated as CASSYDKMNTEAFF.

In this sample, this clonotype turned up many times. The rearrangement joins TRBV15 to TRBJ2-3; D not resolved. Trimming cost V 0 bases and J 5 bases, with 3 bases left between them. This CDR3 contains 12 residues. CDR1 and CDR2 from the germline V gene are LNHNV and YYDKDF (reference sequence). In nucleotides, the CDR3 is TGTGCCACCAGCAGAGATCAAGATACGCAGTATTTT. Protein: CATSRDQDTQYF.

This clonotype was counted a few times. V is TRBV6-5 and J is TRBJ2-3; D is possibly TRBD2 (6 bases). The CDR3 length is 12 residues. Germline-derived CDR1 and CDR2 are MNHEY and SVGAGI. With 6 bases removed from V and 9 bases from J, the gap between germline ends came to 13 bases. The CDR3 reads CASSPVRGTQYF. The CDR3 DNA reads TGTGCCAGCAGCCCGGTGCGGGGAACGCAGTATTTT.

This clonotype was detected many times. V gene TRBV12-3 or TRBV12-4 combines with J gene TRBJ2-1; TRBD2 is a possible D gene (5 bases). Deletions cut 2 bases from V and 5 bases from J, with 10 bases between. The CDR3 contains 14 residues. CDR3 DNA sequence: TGTGCCAGCAGTTTACGGGATCTAAACAATGAGCAGTTCTTC. Protein sequence: CASSLRDLNNEQFF.

Ten or more counts support this clonotype. The genes are TRBV29-1 and TRBJ2-6; TRBD2 agrees at 10 bases. The CDR3 has 16 residues. With V trimmed by 8 bases and J by 4 bases, 11 bases remained unmatched. Germline V lookup: CDR1 SQVTM, CDR2 ANQGSEA. In DNA form, the CDR3 reads TGCAGCTTTCTAGCGGGAGAAGTATCCGGGGCCAACGTCCTGACTTTC. The encoded protein is CSFLAGEVSGANVLTF.

This clonotype occurred many times. The V gene is TRBV20-1, the J gene TRBJ2-2, with D unclear. Trimming stripped 0 bases from V and 6 bases from J, with 8 bases between. Germline CDR1 DFQATT, CDR2 SNEGSKA (reference sequence). The CDR3 loop spans 13 amino acids. CDR3 bases: TGCAGTGCTAGAGAGCGAAATCCCGGGGAGCTGTTTTTT. Translated: CSARERNPGELFF.

This clonotype was found many times. V gene TRBV18 combines with J gene TRBJ2-1; TRBD2 might be the D (7 bases). There are 14 residues in the CDR3. Deletions cut 4 bases from V and 7 bases from J, with 14 bases between. Germline V gene data show CDR1 as KGHSH and CDR2 as LQKENI. The chain's CDR3 is CASSLSRGANEQFF. CDR3 sequence (DNA): TGTGCCAGCTCACTATCCCGGGGGGCGAATGAGCAGTTCTTC.

In this sample, this clonotype turned up many times. This rearrangement joins TRBV2 to TRBJ2-2; no reliable D call. The CDR3 runs 14 residues. With 6 bases removed from V and 3 bases from J, the gap between germline ends came to 11 bases. Germline V gives CDR1 SNHLY, CDR2 FYNNEI. DNA of the CDR3: TGTGCCAGCAGCGATAATCCGGACACCGGGGAGCTGTTTTTT. It yields the protein CASSDNPDTGELFF.

In regard to this clonotype: The junction does not match germline at one end; this may be a read error. The chain combines TRBV6-2 or TRBV6-3 with TRBJ1-1; the D is unclear. Germline assignment: CDR1 MNHEY and CDR2 SVGEGT. The CDR3 spans 12 residues. CDR3 DNA: TGTGCCAGCAGTTACGGGGTCACTGAAGCTTTTTTT. Translated, it gives CASSYGVTEAFF.

J is TRBJ1-2 and V is TRBV5-5; no definite D call. Trimming removed 4 bases at V and 8 bases at J, with 18 bases between. CDR1 is SGHKS and CDR2 is YYEKEE in the germline V gene (reference sequence). This CDR3 is 14 amino acids long. The CDR3: CASSPGFQVGGYTF. CDR3 in DNA: TGTGCCAGCAGCCCCGGGTTCCAGGTTGGGGGCTACACCTTC. The full variable domain, its missing parts supplied by reference TRBV5-5 and TRBJ1-2, is DAGVTQSPTHLIKTRGQQVTLRCSPISGHKSVSWYQQVLGQGPQFIFQYYEKEERGRGNFPDRFSARQFPNYSSELNVNALLLGDSALYLCASSPGFQVGGYTFGSGTRLTVV.